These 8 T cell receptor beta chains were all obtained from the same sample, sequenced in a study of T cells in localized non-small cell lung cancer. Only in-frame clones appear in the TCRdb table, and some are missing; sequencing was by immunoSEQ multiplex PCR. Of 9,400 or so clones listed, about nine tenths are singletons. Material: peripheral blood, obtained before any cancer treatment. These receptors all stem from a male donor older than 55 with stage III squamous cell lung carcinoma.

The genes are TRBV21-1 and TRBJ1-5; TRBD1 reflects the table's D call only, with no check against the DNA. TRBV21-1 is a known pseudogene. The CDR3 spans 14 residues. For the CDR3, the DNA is TGTGCCACCGTACCCAACAGGGGCGGTCAGCCCCAGCATTTT. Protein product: CATVPNRGGQPQHF.

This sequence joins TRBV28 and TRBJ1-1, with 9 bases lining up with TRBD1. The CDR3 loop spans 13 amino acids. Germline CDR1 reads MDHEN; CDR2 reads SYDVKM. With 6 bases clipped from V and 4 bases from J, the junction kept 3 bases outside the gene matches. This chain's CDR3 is CASRRDRATEAFF. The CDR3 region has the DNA TGTGCCAGCAGGAGGGACAGGGCCACTGAAGCTTTCTTT.

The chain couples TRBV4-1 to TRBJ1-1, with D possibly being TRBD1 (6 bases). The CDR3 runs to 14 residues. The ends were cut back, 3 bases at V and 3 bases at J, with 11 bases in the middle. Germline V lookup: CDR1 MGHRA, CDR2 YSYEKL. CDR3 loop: CASSQIQGDTEAFF. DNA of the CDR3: TGCGCCAGCAGCCAGATACAGGGTGACACTGAAGCTTTCTTT.

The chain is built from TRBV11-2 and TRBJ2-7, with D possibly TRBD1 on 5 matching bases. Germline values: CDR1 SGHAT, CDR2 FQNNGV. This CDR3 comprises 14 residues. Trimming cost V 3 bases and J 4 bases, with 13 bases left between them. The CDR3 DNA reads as TGTGCCAGCAGCTTGACAGTATCTGGGTACGAGCAGTACTTC. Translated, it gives CASSLTVSGYEQYF.

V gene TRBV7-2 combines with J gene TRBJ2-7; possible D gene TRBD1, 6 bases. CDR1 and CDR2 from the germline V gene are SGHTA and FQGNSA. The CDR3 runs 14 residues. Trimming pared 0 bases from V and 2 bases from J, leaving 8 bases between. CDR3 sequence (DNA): TGTGCCAGCAGCTTAGCCAGGGGCCCCTACGAGCAGTACTTC. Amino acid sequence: CASSLARGPYEQYF.

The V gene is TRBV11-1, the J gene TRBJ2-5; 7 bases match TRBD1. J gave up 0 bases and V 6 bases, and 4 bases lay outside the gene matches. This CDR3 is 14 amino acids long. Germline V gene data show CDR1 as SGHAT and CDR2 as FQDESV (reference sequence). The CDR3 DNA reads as TGTGCCAGCAGACCGACAGGGTACCAAGAGACCCAGTACTTC. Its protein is CASRPTGYQETQYF. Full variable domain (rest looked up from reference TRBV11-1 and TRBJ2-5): EAEVAQSPRYKITEKSQAVAFWCDPISGHATLYWYRQILGQGPELLVQFQDESVVDDSQLPKDRFSAERLKGVDSTLKIQPAELGDSAMYLCASRPTGYQETQYFGPGTRLLVL.

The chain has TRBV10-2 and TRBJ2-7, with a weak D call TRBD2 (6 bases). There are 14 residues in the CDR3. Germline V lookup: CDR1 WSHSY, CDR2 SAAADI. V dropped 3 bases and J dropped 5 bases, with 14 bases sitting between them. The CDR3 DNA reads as TGCGCCAGCAGTGACGGGGGTTTGCTCCACGAGCAGTACTTC. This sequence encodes CASSDGGLLHEQYF.

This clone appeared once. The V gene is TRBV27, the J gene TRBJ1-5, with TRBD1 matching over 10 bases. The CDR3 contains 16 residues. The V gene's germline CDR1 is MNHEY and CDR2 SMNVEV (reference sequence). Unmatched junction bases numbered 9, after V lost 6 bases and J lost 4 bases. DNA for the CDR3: TGTGCCAGCAGCCCCAGGGACAGGGGTTTGAATCAGCCCCAGCATTTT. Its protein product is CASSPRDRGLNQPQHF.